The entry below describes one T cell receptor (beta chain). The sample is drawn from a study of OX40 agonist ivuxolimab in advanced cancers. This CDR3 region has 14 residues. V shed 11 bases and J shed 3 bases, with 18 bases lying between them. CDR1 and CDR2 from the germline V gene are MNHEY and SMNVEV (reference sequence). Assay: immunoSEQ multiplex PCR; the TCRdb copy retains only in-frame clones and omits some. The sample consists of approximately 54,000 clones, 75% to 95% of them appearing once. This receptor was identified in an adult with an advanced solid tumor such as melanoma, head and neck, liver or kidney cancer. Sequences were derived from CD4+ or CD8+ T cells sorted from blood, sampled in a trial of the OX40 agonist ivuxolimab. The chain is built from TRBV27 and TRBJ2-3, with a weak D call TRBD1 (6 bases). This CDR3 is CASREPQGTDTQYF. CDR3 bases: TGTGCCTCCCGGGAACCTCAGGGGACAGATACGCAGTATTTT.